This TCR beta chain derives from a study of cytomegalovirus exposure and HLA in healthy donors. Primers included in the PCR were 60 Vbeta and 13 Jbeta primers. Some clones are missing from TCRdb's copy, which holds only in-frame ones; the method was immunoSEQ multiplex PCR. The data show approximately 150,000 clones, 60% to 80% seen once. The length of the CDR3 is 14 residues. Trimming left V 3 bases short and J 8 bases short, with 14 bases between. Germline V gene lookup returns CDR1 SGHTA and CDR2 FQGNSA. The chain uses TRBV7-2 and TRBJ2-1, with D possibly being TRBD1 (5 bases). The TCR was taken from a woman between 35 and 50 years old in good health and CMV-seronegative. Sequencing was carried out using PBMCs. CDR3 nucleotides: TGTGCCAGCAGCTTGGCCCAAGGGGTATATGAGCAGTTCTTC. Protein sequence: CASSLAQGVYEQFF. The entire variable domain, with the rest obtained from reference TRBV7-2 and TRBJ2-1, is as follows: GAGVSQSPSNKVTEKGKDVELRCDPISGHTALYWYRQSLGQGLEFLIYFQGNSAPDKSGLPSDRFSAERTGGSVSTLTIQRTQQEDSAVYLCASSLAQGVYEQFFGPGTRLTVL.